These 28 T cell receptor beta chains came from one sample sequenced in a study of cytomegalovirus exposure and HLA in healthy donors (TCRdb year 2017). The receptor library was made with the immunoSEQ multiplex PCR assay. For the multiplex PCR, a mixture combining 60 forward primers for TCR Vbeta segments and 13 reverse primers for TCR Jbeta segments was used. Imported from immuneACCESS, the table was reduced by TCRdb to in-frame sequences with V and J called. These copies leave out some clones; in studies compared against another copy, an unresolved V gene accounts for under half, and the cause of the remainder is not known. For this sample there are roughly 120,000 clones; around three quarters appear just once. The ten most abundant clones make up about 2% of the sample. The sequenced sample consisted of PBMCs. The origin of the receptors is a man aged 18-30 years in good health and CMV-seronegative.

The V and J genes are TRBV29-1 and TRBJ1-2; TRBD1 is a possible D gene (6 bases). CDR3 length: 12 residues. Deletions cut 6 bases from V and 7 bases from J, with 15 bases between. Germline CDR1 is SQVTM and CDR2 is ANQGSEA. DNA for the CDR3: TGCAGCGTCGCGGCACAGGGCCGTGGCTACACCTTC. This gives the protein CSVAAQGRGYTF.

The CDR3 coding sequence is TGCGCCAGCAGCCAAGGACAGGGGGGAAACACCGGGGAGCTGTTTTTT. The encoded protein is CASSQGQGGNTGELFF. The chain combines TRBV5-1 with TRBJ2-2, with 10 positions matching TRBD1. Germline CDR1 reads SGHRS; CDR2 reads YFSETQ. Unmatched junction bases numbered 5, after V lost 4 bases and J lost 2 bases. There are 16 residues in the CDR3. Full variable domain (outside the CDR3, taken from reference TRBV5-1 and TRBJ2-2): KAGVTQTPRYLIKTRGQQVTLSCSPISGHRSVSWYQQTPGQGLQFLFEYFSETQRNKGNFPGRFSGRQFSNSRSEMNVSTLELGDSALYLCASSQGQGGNTGELFFGEGSRLTVL.

The J gene is TRBJ2-5, the V gene TRBV5-8; 7 nucleotides agree with TRBD1. Germline V gene sequence: CDR1 SGHTS, CDR2 YDEGEE. CDR3 size: 15 residues. Trimming removed 2 bases from V and 5 bases from J; junction bases left unmatched: 9. Written as DNA, the CDR3 is TGTGCCAGCAGCTTTCTACAGGGGCCTTGGGAGACCCAGTACTTC. Protein product: CASSFLQGPWETQYF.

The chain couples TRBV30 to TRBJ2-1, with 14 bases that match TRBD2. The CDR3 has 14 residues. CDR1 GTSNPN and CDR2 SVGIG come from the germline V gene (reference sequence). The V segment lost 7 bases and the J segment 9 bases; nucleotides outside the gene matches: 8. CDR3 in DNA: TGTGCCTCGTCGGGACTAGCGGGAGTTGGTGAGCAGTTCTTC. This encodes CASSGLAGVGEQFF. Based on the CDR3 plus reference TRBV30 and TRBJ2-1, the full variable domain is SQTIHQWPATLVQPVGSPLSLECTVEGTSNPNLYWYRQAAGRGLQLLFYSVGIGQISSEVPQNLSASRPQDRQFILSSKKLLLSDSGFYLCASSGLAGVGEQFFGPGTRLTVL.

The chain links TRBV19 to TRBJ2-1; D gene uncertain. Germline CDR1 LNHDA, CDR2 SQIVND (reference sequence). The CDR3 has 13 amino acids. Trimming took 5 bases from V and 7 from J, leaving 12 bases between them. Written as DNA, the CDR3 is TGTGCCAGTAGTCACCAGGTTAGGAATGAGCAGTTCTTC. This codes for CASSHQVRNEQFF.

The rearrangement uses TRBV7-9 and TRBJ2-2, with D perhaps matching TRBD1 (6 bases). The V end was cut by 4 bases, the J end by 6 bases, with 6 bases between. This CDR3 region has 12 residues. Germline CDR1 and CDR2: SEHNR and FQNEAQ (reference sequence). Written as DNA, the CDR3 is TGTGCCAGCAGCTGGACAGCCGGGGAGCTGTTTTTT. Translation: CASSWTAGELFF.

The chain recombines TRBV6-6 with TRBJ1-5; D not certain. V dropped 0 bases and J dropped 4 bases, with 7 bases sitting between them. The CDR3 contains 14 residues. Germline CDR1 MNHNY, CDR2 SVGAGI (reference sequence). The CDR3 DNA sequence: TGTGCCAGCAGTTACTCGTACGGTAATCAGCCCCAGCATTTT. Translation: CASSYSYGNQPQHF.

V usage is TRBV19 and J usage is TRBJ2-3, with 7 bases lining up with TRBD2. The CDR3 loop spans 17 amino acids. The V segment lost 8 bases and the J segment 2 bases; nucleotides outside the gene matches: 16. Germline CDR1 is LNHDA and CDR2 is SQIVND (reference sequence). CDR3 sequence (DNA): TGTGCCAGTCAAACAAGCTCTGCTAGCGGATACACAGATACGCAGTATTTT. This gives the protein CASQTSSASGYTDTQYF.

This clone was detected only a few times. V is TRBV4-3 and J is TRBJ2-7, with D tentatively TRBD1 (6 bases). The CDR3 length is 15 residues. Trimming took off 1 base at V and 5 bases at J, with 15 bases between the two ends. Germline V gives CDR1 LGHNA, CDR2 YSLEER. The DNA of the CDR3 is TGCGCCAGCAGCCAAGGGGTACAGGGTTACAACGAGCAGTACTTC. Its protein is CASSQGVQGYNEQYF.

The chain is built from TRBV19 and TRBJ1-5, with a tentative D call TRBD1 (5 bases). Germline V gene lookup returns CDR1 LNHDA and CDR2 SQIVND (reference sequence). The CDR3 runs to 15 residues. The V end was cut by 7 bases, the J end by 0 bases, with 13 bases between. In DNA form, the CDR3 reads TGTGCCAGTACCCCGACAGATTATAGCAATCAGCCCCAGCATTTT. Translation: CASTPTDYSNQPQHF.

The V gene is TRBV27, the J gene TRBJ2-7; D not resolved. Trimming removed 0 bases from V and 0 bases from J, with 12 bases in between. The CDR3 has 16 amino acids. CDR1 and CDR2 (germline): MNHEY, SMNVEV (reference sequence). The CDR3 protein is CASSLSGQFISYEQYF. CDR3 coding DNA: TGTGCCAGCAGTTTATCGGGCCAGTTCATCTCCTACGAGCAGTACTTC.

This chain uses TRBV9 with TRBJ2-5, with a weak D call TRBD2 (5 bases). The CDR3 is 16 residues long. In germline, CDR1 is SGDLS, CDR2 YYNGEE. Trimming pared 0 bases from V and 4 bases from J, leaving 16 bases between. The CDR3 loop is CASSVVGNRESETQYF. CDR3 bases: TGTGCCAGCAGCGTAGTGGGTAATAGGGAGTCAGAGACCCAGTACTTC.

This chain connects TRBV19 to TRBJ1-1; the D is unclear. The germline CDR1 and CDR2 sequences are LNHDA and SQIVND (reference sequence). Trimming cost V 0 bases and J 10 bases, with 12 bases left between them. The CDR3 is 13 amino acids. This chain's CDR3 is CASSIDRFARAFF. The CDR3 DNA reads TGTGCCAGTAGTATAGATCGGTTTGCTAGAGCTTTCTTT.

V and J are TRBV7-2 and TRBJ2-5; 11 bases are shared with TRBD2. Germline V gene sequence: CDR1 SGHTA, CDR2 FQGNSA. This CDR3 spans 15 amino acids. V was clipped by 5 bases and J by 6 bases; unmatched bases: 8. In nucleotides, the CDR3 is TGTGCCAGCAGCCCCGGACTAGCGGGCGATCAGACCCAGTACTTC. This sequence encodes CASSPGLAGDQTQYF.

The chain joins TRBV19 to TRBJ2-3, with 9 bases that match TRBD2. J lost 2 bases, V lost 5 bases, and 14 bases had no gene match. Looked up from germline, CDR1 is LNHDA and CDR2 is SQIVND (reference sequence). The CDR3 contains 18 residues. The CDR3 DNA follows: TGTGCCAGTAGTCTGAGGACTAGCGCGGGAGTGGACACAGATACGCAGTATTTT. Protein: CASSLRTSAGVDTDTQYF.

This chain connects TRBV6-5 to TRBJ2-3; 10 bases align to TRBD1. Trimming removed 3 bases from V and 4 bases from J; junction bases left unmatched: 7. From germline, CDR1 is MNHEY and CDR2 SVGAGI. The CDR3 totals 16 residues. Written as DNA, the CDR3 is TGTGCCAGCAGTTATTCGGGACAGGGGTACGCAGATACGCAGTATTTT. Its translation is CASSYSGQGYADTQYF.

The chain has TRBV30 and TRBJ1-6; D gene unclear. Germline V CDR1 and CDR2: GTSNPN, SVGIG (reference sequence). There are 18 residues in the CDR3. The ends were cut back, 3 bases at V and 0 bases at J, with 18 bases in the middle. The CDR3 nucleotides read TGTGCCTGGAGGAAGTTAACAGACTATAGCTCCTATAATTCACCCCTCCACTTT. Translating it yields CAWRKLTDYSSYNSPLHF.

The V and J genes are TRBV4-1 and TRBJ2-5; tentatively, D is TRBD2 (6 bases). CDR1 is MGHRA, CDR2 YSYEKL, per germline. Trimming took off 2 bases at V and 2 bases at J, with 9 bases between the two ends. This CDR3 has 14 residues. Written as DNA, the CDR3 is TGCGCCAGCAGCCAACCGCGGGGACAAGAGACCCAGTACTTC. Its protein product is CASSQPRGQETQYF.

This rearrangement joins TRBV28 to TRBJ1-1; D perhaps matches TRBD1 (5 bases). Trimming shortened V by 5 bases and J by 4 bases, and 11 bases separated the two germline ends. CDR3 size: 13 residues. CDR1 MDHEN and CDR2 SYDVKM come from the germline V gene. CDR3: CASSQGVATEAFF. The CDR3 region has the DNA TGTGCCAGCAGTCAAGGGGTAGCCACTGAAGCTTTCTTT.

This chain connects TRBV4-1 to TRBJ2-5, with 13 bases matching TRBD2. The CDR3 covers 16 residues. CDR1 is MGHRA, CDR2 YSYEKL, per germline. V lost 4 bases to trimming and J lost 5 bases; unmatched junction nucleotides: 7. The DNA of the CDR3 is TGCGCCAGCAGCCGCTTACTAGCGGGAGGGAGTGAGACCCAGTACTTC. Residues: CASSRLLAGGSETQYF.

This clone occurred a few times. The V call is TRBV30, the J call TRBJ1-5; 9 nucleotides agree with TRBD1. The CDR3 loop spans 13 amino acids. Germline CDR1 is GTSNPN and CDR2 is SVGIG (reference sequence). Unmatched junction bases numbered 2, after V lost 5 bases and J lost 3 bases. CDR3: CAWGQGPNQPQHF. CDR3 nucleotide sequence: TGTGCCTGGGGACAGGGGCCCAATCAGCCCCAGCATTTT.

On this clone itself: Since no conserved phenylalanine or tryptophan closes the CDR3, a read error is the likely cause. It is unclear where the CDR3 begins or ends on the DNA, so no DNA is shown, and the CDR3 is as TCRdb lists it. Within the sample, other DNA sequences also encode this same CDR3. J is TRBJ2-7 and V is TRBV10-3; the DNA was not compared with TRBD2, the D call given in the table. The CDR3 region is 14 residues in length, termini included. Germline CDR1 is ENHRY and CDR2 is SYGVKD. CDR3 loop: CAISESIFLAGVNL.

The chain links TRBV5-1 to TRBJ2-7, with D tentatively TRBD1 (6 bases). The CDR3 runs to 14 residues. The V gene lost 0 bases and the J gene lost 3 bases, with 10 bases spanning the gap. Germline values: CDR1 SGHRS, CDR2 YFSETQ. This chain's CDR3 is CASSLAGQSYEQYF. CDR3 sequence (DNA): TGCGCCAGCAGCTTGGCAGGACAGAGCTACGAGCAGTACTTC.

This clone was detected only once. The chain is built from TRBV20-1 and TRBJ1-4; D is unresolved. The CDR3 sequence is 10 residues long. Trimming took 2 bases from V and 8 from J, leaving 3 bases between them. Germline-derived CDR1 and CDR2 are DFQATT and SNEGSKA (reference sequence). The CDR3 is CSARREKLFF. The DNA of the CDR3 is TGCAGTGCTAGACGGGAAAAACTGTTTTTT.

This clone was detected a few times. This chain joins TRBV10-2 and TRBJ2-1, with 8 bases identical to TRBD2. The CDR3 has 15 amino acids. V dropped 5 bases and J dropped 8; count of bases not matched to a gene: 11. The germline V gene has CDR1 WSHSY and CDR2 SAAADI. The CDR3 DNA sequence: TGCGCCAGCAGTCCTGGACTAGCCCAACGGGATGAGCAGTTCTTC. Protein: CASSPGLAQRDEQFF.

The gene calls are TRBV28 and TRBJ2-4, with D maybe TRBD2 (5 bases). The CDR3 runs to 12 residues. Germline lookup yields CDR1 MDHEN and CDR2 SYDVKM. The V end was cut by 7 bases, the J end by 2 bases, with 6 bases between. CDR3 residues: CASTSSKNIQYF. The CDR3 DNA sequence: TGTGCCAGCACTAGCTCCAAAAACATTCAGTACTTC.

The J gene is TRBJ2-3, the V gene TRBV25-1, with 8 positions matching TRBD2. The CDR3 has 15 amino acids. V shed 5 bases and J 0 bases; nucleotides not matched to a gene: 4. Germline V CDR1 and CDR2: MGHDK, SYGVNS. The CDR3 reads CASSPSGSSTDTQYF. The CDR3 DNA reads TGTGCCAGCAGTCCGAGCGGGAGTAGCACAGATACGCAGTATTTT.

V gene TRBV28 combines with J gene TRBJ2-4; 8 bases are a match to TRBD1. This CDR3 has 15 residues. CDR1 and CDR2 (germline): MDHEN, SYDVKM. With 5 bases clipped from V and 2 bases from J, the junction kept 5 bases outside the gene matches. The CDR3 sequence: CASSPGGETKNIQYF. Written as DNA, the CDR3 is TGTGCCAGCAGTCCAGGGGGCGAAACCAAAAACATTCAGTACTTC.